The present TCR beta chain was sequenced within a study of OX40 agonist ivuxolimab in advanced cancers. Whole-study results and caveats: Individuals who were partial responders at 0.1-3.0 mg/kg had clonal expansion that ranked among the lowest.

CDR3 length: 15 amino acids. Germline V gene lookup returns CDR1 LNHDA and CDR2 SQIVND (reference sequence). The J segment lost 4 bases and the V segment lost 1 base, leaving 7 bases of the junction unmatched. Comments on this clone: Its specificity is not known.

This table comes from immunoSEQ multiplex PCR, and its TCRdb copy is limited to in-frame clones, with some not included. The sample contains around 54,000 clones, less than 95% of which appear only once. The TCR originated in an adult with an advanced solid tumor such as melanoma, head and neck, liver or kidney cancer. The genes are TRBV19 and TRBJ2-7, with 7 bases that match TRBD1. Sequencing used CD4+ or CD8+ T cells sorted from blood, obtained in a trial of the OX40 agonist ivuxolimab. The CDR3 nucleotides are TGTGCCAGTAGTATAGCAGAAGGGGGCACATACGAGCAGTACTTC. It encodes CASSIAEGGTYEQYF.